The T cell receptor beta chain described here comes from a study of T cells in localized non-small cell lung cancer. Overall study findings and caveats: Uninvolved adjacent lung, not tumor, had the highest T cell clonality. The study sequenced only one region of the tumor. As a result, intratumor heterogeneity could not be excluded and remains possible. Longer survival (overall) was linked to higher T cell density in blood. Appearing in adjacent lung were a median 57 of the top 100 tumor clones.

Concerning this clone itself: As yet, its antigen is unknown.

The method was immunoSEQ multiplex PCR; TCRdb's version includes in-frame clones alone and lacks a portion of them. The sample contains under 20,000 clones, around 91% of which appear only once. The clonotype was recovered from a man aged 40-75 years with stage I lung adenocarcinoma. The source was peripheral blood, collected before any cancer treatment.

CDR3 nucleotide sequence: TGTGCCTATACGACAGGGAACACCGGGGAGCTGTTTTTT. As protein: CAYTTGNTGELFF. V usage is TRBV30 and J usage is TRBJ2-2; D is perhaps TRBD1 (6 bases). This CDR3 has 13 amino acids. Trimming left V 7 bases short and J 1 base short, with 10 bases between. Germline loops: CDR1 GTSNPN, CDR2 SVGIG (reference sequence). Supplemented by reference TRBV30 and TRBJ2-2, the full variable domain reads SQTIHQWPATLVQPVGSPLSLECTVEGTSNPNLYWYRQAAGRGLQLLFYSVGIGQISSEVPQNLSASRPQDRQFILSSKKLLLSDSGFYLCAYTTGNTGELFFGEGSRLTVL.